The 20 T cell receptor beta chains below all came from one sample that was sequenced in a study of spatial heterogeneity in lung cancer. General study points: Higher tumor mutation counts went along with higher counts of expanded intratumoral alpha and beta TCRs.

These receptors lack a known antigen. Noted time point: sample taken at primary tumor resection. MiXCR, run by TCRdb on the 5' RACE reads, gives a single entry per CDR3 protein. The sample contains roughly 2,100 distinct CDR3 sequences, 20% to 25% of which appear only once. The sample here was lung tumor tissue, taken at surgery. These receptors were obtained from a male donor with early-stage non-small cell lung cancer.

Judged by abundance, this clonotype is medium-sized. As an off-target read in a library built for alpha chains, this beta chain has a frequency of little significance. This chain joins TRBV7-9 and TRBJ2-3; D not resolved. CDR3 length: 14 residues. Trimming shortened V by 2 bases and J by 0 bases, and 6 bases separated the two germline ends. Germline loops: CDR1 SEHNR, CDR2 FQNEAQ (reference sequence). The CDR3 DNA sequence: TGTGCCAGCAGCTTATTGGGAAGCACAGATACGCAGTATTTT. This codes for CASSLLGSTDTQYF.

A note on this clonotype: This beta chain is a stray read from a library made for alpha chains; its abundance is not meaningful. This chain connects TRBV19 to TRBJ2-1, with D unclear. V was shortened by 4 bases and J by 7 bases, with 11 bases between the two germline ends. The CDR3 covers 13 residues. Germline V gene sequence: CDR1 LNHDA, CDR2 SQIVND (reference sequence). The DNA for the CDR3 is TGTGCCAGTAGTAATGAACCGTGGAATGAGCAGTTCTTC. Protein sequence: CASSNEPWNEQFF.

This clonotype counts as medium-sized. Since the library was made to target alpha chains, this beta chain is a stray read and its abundance is not meaningful. This sequence joins TRBV24-1 and TRBJ2-1, with 8 nucleotides matching TRBD1. The CDR3 sequence is 15 residues long. Germline CDR1 reads KGHDR; CDR2 reads SFDVKD. Germline trimming cut 0 bases from V and 7 bases from J; bases unmatched to any gene: 4. The CDR3 coding sequence is TGTGCCACCAGTGATTTGCTACAGGGGGTAAATGAGCAGTTCTTC. Protein: CATSDLLQGVNEQFF.

This clonotype occurred many times. Little can be read into the size of this beta chain, an off-target read in a library designed for alpha chains. This chain links TRBV9 with TRBJ2-2; D gene ambiguous. Deletions cut 2 bases from V and 1 base from J, with 6 bases between. The CDR3 length is 14 residues. Germline V gene lookup returns CDR1 SGDLS and CDR2 YYNGEE. In DNA, the CDR3 is TGTGCCAGCAGCGTTCGTCTGAACACCGGGGAGCTGTTTTTT. It specifies CASSVRLNTGELFF.

Details on this clonotype: Since it is a stray read in a library aimed at alpha chains, this beta chain has a size that is not meaningful. The chain recombines TRBV19 with TRBJ1-5, with 11 bases aligning to TRBD1. The trim removed 3 bases at V and 6 bases at J, leaving 7 bases unmatched. This CDR3 contains 16 residues. Per germline, CDR1 LNHDA and CDR2 SQIVND (reference sequence). CDR3 region: CASSIPGQGARQPQHF. CDR3 coding DNA: TGTGCCAGTAGTATTCCCGGACAGGGGGCACGTCAGCCCCAGCATTTT. Full variable domain (missing parts from reference TRBV19 and TRBJ1-5): DGGITQSPKYLFRKEGQNVTLSCEQNLNHDAMYWYRQDPGQGLRLIYYSQIVNDFQKGDIAEGYSVSREKKESFPLTVTSAQKNPTAFYLCASSIPGQGARQPQHFGDGTRLSIL.

A word on this clonotype: It is unclear where the CDR3 begins or ends on the DNA, so no DNA is shown, and the CDR3 is as TCRdb lists it. This beta chain turned up in a library designed for alpha chains; as an off-target read, its abundance says little. The CDR3 sequence: CASSSSGTGSNQPQHF. This chain joins TRBV6-5 and TRBJ1-5; the D call of TRBD1 is as the table states it, not checked on the DNA. CDR1 and CDR2 (germline): MNHEY, SVGAGI. The CDR3 sequence runs 16 residues, both termini included.

This clonotype was observed a handful of times. The library was built for alpha chains, so this beta chain is an off-target read and its size means little. The CDR3: CSVGGTDRGGDEQFF. DNA of the CDR3: TGCAGCGTTGGAGGAACGGACAGGGGAGGGGATGAGCAGTTCTTC. The chain employs TRBV29-1 and TRBJ2-1, with 9 bases matching TRBD1. J gave up 8 bases and V 4 bases, and 12 bases lay outside the gene matches. Looked up from germline, CDR1 is SQVTM and CDR2 is ANQGSEA. The CDR3 is 15 residues long.

At least ten counts were recorded for this clonotype. Found in a library prepared for alpha chains, this beta chain is an off-target read, and its abundance has little meaning. The chain carries TRBV20-1 and TRBJ2-3; TRBD2 matches at 11 bases. CDR1 and CDR2 (germline): DFQATT, SNEGSKA (reference sequence). V lost 6 bases and J lost 2; bases outside the gene matches: 13. The CDR3 consists of 17 residues. CDR3: CSAPLAGALPSTDTQYF. In DNA form, the CDR3 reads TGCAGTGCCCCACTAGCGGGGGCGCTCCCTTCCACAGATACGCAGTATTTT.

Relative to its sample, this clonotype is large. This beta chain slipped into a library made for alpha chains as a stray read, so its size is not meaningful. The chain employs TRBV2 and TRBJ1-4; unclear D gene. V was cut by 3 bases and J by 5 bases, with 13 bases left in between. This CDR3 is built from 15 residues. Germline V CDR1 and CDR2: SNHLY, FYNNEI. This CDR3 is CASSDIEVLNEKLFF. CDR3 sequence (DNA): TGTGCCAGCAGTGACATTGAGGTACTAAATGAAAAACTGTTTTTT.

This clonotype is medium-sized within its sample. The library was built for alpha chains, so this beta chain is an off-target read and its size means little. V usage is TRBV4-3 and J usage is TRBJ2-3; 7 bases are shared with TRBD1. CDR3 length: 14 residues. With V trimmed by 5 bases and J by 4 bases, 6 bases remained unmatched. Looked up from germline, CDR1 is LGHNA and CDR2 is YSLEER. CDR3 sequence: CASSKQGRADTQYF. CDR3 in DNA: TGCGCCAGCAGCAAACAGGGGAGAGCAGATACGCAGTATTTT.

Judged by abundance, this clonotype is large. Since the library was made to target alpha chains, this beta chain is a stray read and its abundance is not meaningful. The CDR3 protein is CSASMRVGSRTEAFF. The CDR3 DNA reads as TGCAGTGCTAGCATGAGAGTAGGGTCGAGAACTGAAGCTTTCTTT. The rearrangement joins TRBV20-1 to TRBJ1-1; D gene ambiguous. The CDR3 is 15 residues long. Germline CDR1 DFQATT, CDR2 SNEGSKA (reference sequence). V was cut by 3 bases and J by 5 bases, with 19 bases left in between.

This clonotype was recorded many times. Because the library targeted alpha chains, this beta chain is an off-target read whose size means little. The V call is TRBV20-1, the J call TRBJ1-2, with D possibly matching TRBD1 (5 bases). This CDR3 has 13 amino acids. Trimming pared 2 bases from V and 4 bases from J, leaving 11 bases between. CDR1 DFQATT and CDR2 SNEGSKA come from the germline V gene (reference sequence). The CDR3 region is CSARLTQGYGYTF. DNA for the CDR3: TGCAGTGCTAGACTCACCCAGGGCTATGGCTACACCTTC.

By its share, this clonotype is medium-sized (0.01 to 0.1%). The library was prepared for alpha chains; this beta chain is a stray read, so its frequency means little. The chain joins TRBV29-1 to TRBJ1-1; D gene uncertain. The CDR3 covers 13 residues. V shed 1 base and J shed 1 base, with 7 bases lying between them. Germline-derived CDR1 and CDR2 are SQVTM and ANQGSEA. The DNA of the CDR3 is TGCAGCGTTGAAGTTCGAAAGAACACTGAAGCTTTCTTT. Protein: CSVEVRKNTEAFF.

By share, this clonotype counts as medium-sized. Since it is a stray read in a library aimed at alpha chains, this beta chain has a size that is not meaningful. This sequence joins TRBV4-1 and TRBJ1-2; 9 bases map to TRBD1. The CDR3 length is 15 residues. The germline gives CDR1 MGHRA, CDR2 YSYEKL. J gave up 7 bases and V 3 bases, and 9 bases lay outside the gene matches. The CDR3 region has the DNA TGCGCCAGCAGCCAGATATGGACAGGGGAAGGTGGCTACACCTTC. This gives the protein CASSQIWTGEGGYTF.

At least ten counts were recorded for this clonotype. This beta chain slipped into a library made for alpha chains as a stray read, so its size is not meaningful. The chain links TRBV12-3 or TRBV12-4 to TRBJ2-1; D might be TRBD1 (6 bases). CDR3 length equals 12 residues. Trimming took 0 bases from V and 12 from J, leaving 9 bases between them. CDR3 nucleotide sequence: TGTGCCAGCAGTTTAGCGGAAGGGGGGCAGTTCTTC. Translating it yields CASSLAEGGQFF.

Sample share makes this clonotype medium-sized. Because this beta chain is a stray read in a library intended to capture alpha chains, its abundance should not be given much weight. CDR3 sequence reads: CATGGGQGTDTQYF. In DNA, the CDR3 is TGTGCCACCGGTGGAGGACAGGGGACAGATACGCAGTATTTT. The chain is built from TRBV24-1 and TRBJ2-3; TRBD1 matches at 9 bases. The CDR3 consists of 14 residues. Trimming removed 9 bases from V and 3 bases from J; junction bases left unmatched: 6. CDR1 KGHDR and CDR2 SFDVKD come from the germline V gene.

Regarding this clonotype: This beta chain came through as a stray read in a library set up for alpha chains, and its size says little. V usage is TRBV6-1 and J usage is TRBJ2-2; tentative D call: TRBD1 (6 bases). Trimming stripped 5 bases from V and 0 bases from J, with 10 bases between. This CDR3 contains 15 residues. Germline CDR1 is MNHNS and CDR2 is SASEGT. The CDR3 DNA is TGTGCCAGCAGTAAGGACAGAGCGAACACCGGGGAGCTGTTTTTT. This sequence encodes CASSKDRANTGELFF.

This clonotype counts as medium-sized. The size of this beta chain means little, since it is a stray read in a library made for alpha chains. The rearrangement joins TRBV14 to TRBJ2-3; 9 positions agree with TRBD1. V trimming: 3 bases; J trimming: 2 bases; junction bases outside the gene matches: 3. The germline V gene encodes CDR1 SGHDN and CDR2 FVKESK. There are 15 residues in the CDR3. This CDR3 is CASSQGQGYTDTQYF. CDR3 sequence (DNA): TGTGCCAGCAGCCAGGGACAGGGCTACACAGATACGCAGTATTTT.

In this sample, this clonotype turned up many times. This beta chain slipped into a library made for alpha chains as a stray read, so its size is not meaningful. This chain joins TRBV20-1 and TRBJ1-1, with D possibly being TRBD1 (5 bases). This CDR3 contains 12 residues. The V end was cut by 4 bases, the J end by 2 bases, with 8 bases between. Germline V gene sequence: CDR1 DFQATT, CDR2 SNEGSKA (reference sequence). The CDR3 region has the DNA TGCAGTGCTACTCAGGGAAACACTGAAGCTTTCTTT. Its protein is CSATQGNTEAFF.

There are many counts of this clonotype. The size of this beta chain means little, since it is a stray read in a library made for alpha chains. The gene calls are TRBV3-1 and TRBJ2-7, with D unclear. This CDR3 is built from 13 residues. The V gene lost 3 bases and the J gene lost 3 bases, with 9 bases spanning the gap. CDR1 LGHDT and CDR2 YNNKEL come from the germline V gene (reference sequence). The CDR3 region is CASSHIKGYEQYF. CDR3 nucleotide sequence: TGTGCCAGCAGCCATATCAAAGGCTACGAGCAGTACTTC.